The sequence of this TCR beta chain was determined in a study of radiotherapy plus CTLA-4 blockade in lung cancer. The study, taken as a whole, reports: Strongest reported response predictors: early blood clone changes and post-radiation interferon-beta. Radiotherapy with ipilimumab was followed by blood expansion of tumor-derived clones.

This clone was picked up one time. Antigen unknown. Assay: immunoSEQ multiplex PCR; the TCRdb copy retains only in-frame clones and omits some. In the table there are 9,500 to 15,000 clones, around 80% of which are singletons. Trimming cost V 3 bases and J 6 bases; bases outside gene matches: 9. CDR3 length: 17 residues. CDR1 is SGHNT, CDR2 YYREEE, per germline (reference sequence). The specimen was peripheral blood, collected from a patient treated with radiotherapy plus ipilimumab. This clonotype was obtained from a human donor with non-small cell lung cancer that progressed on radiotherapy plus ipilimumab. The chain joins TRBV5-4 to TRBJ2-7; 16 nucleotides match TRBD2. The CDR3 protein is CASSSGTSGGVFPEQYF. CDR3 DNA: TGTGCCAGCAGCTCTGGGACTAGCGGGGGGGTATTTCCCGAGCAGTACTTC.